This T cell receptor (beta chain) appears in the sequencing data of a study of T cells in tuberculosis. Study-level information: The T cells targeted glucose monomycolate, a mycobacterial lipid, via CD1B. The study, taken as a whole, reports: Smaller alpha distances in active tuberculosis partly reflected shorter CDR3-alpha lengths.

Per germline, CDR1 SGHNT and CDR2 YYREEE (reference sequence). The germline V and J ends were trimmed by 4 bases and 4 bases, with 16 bases remaining between them. The CDR3 is 15 amino acids. Concerning this clone: Its specificity is unknown.

TCRdb's copy holds only in-frame clones and misses some; the assay was immunoSEQ multiplex PCR. The repertoire has about 23,000 clones, roughly 97% of them found once; the top ten carry 6.2%. Tuberculin skin test and IGRA determined adolescents' latent tuberculosis status at entry. This chain joins TRBV5-4 and TRBJ2-3, with D maybe TRBD1 (7 bases). What was sequenced was PBMCs. The clonotype comes from a donor between 5 and 29 years old with latent tuberculosis or without tuberculosis infection. CDR3 residues: CASSLGGQRADTQYF. CDR3 coding DNA: TGTGCCAGCAGCCTGGGGGGACAGAGGGCAGATACGCAGTATTTT.